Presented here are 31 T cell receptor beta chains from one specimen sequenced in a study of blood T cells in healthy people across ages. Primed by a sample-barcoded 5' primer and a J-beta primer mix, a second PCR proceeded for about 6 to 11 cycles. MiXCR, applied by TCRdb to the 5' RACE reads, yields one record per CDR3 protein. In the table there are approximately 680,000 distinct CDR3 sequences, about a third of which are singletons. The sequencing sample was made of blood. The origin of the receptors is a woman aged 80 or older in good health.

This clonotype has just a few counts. CDR3: CASSGLHGTGGKPQHF. The CDR3 nucleotides read TGTGCCAGCAGTGGCTTACACGGGACCGGTGGAAAGCCCCAGCATTTT. The rearrangement uses TRBV2 and TRBJ1-5, with D tentatively TRBD1 (5 bases). V shed 4 bases and J shed 8 bases, with 21 bases lying between them. Per the germline V gene, CDR1 is SNHLY and CDR2 is FYNNEI. This CDR3 is 16 amino acids long.

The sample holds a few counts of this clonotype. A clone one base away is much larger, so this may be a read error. CDR3 protein: CATGLAGAGEQYF. In nucleotides, the CDR3 is TGTGCCACCGGACTAGCGGGGGCGGGCGAGCAGTACTTC. V usage is TRBV6-2 or TRBV6-3 and J usage is TRBJ2-7; 13 nucleotides align to TRBD2. Trimming removed 10 bases from V and 6 bases from J; junction bases left unmatched: 6. Germline V CDR1 and CDR2: MNHEY, SVGEGT. The CDR3 spans 13 residues.

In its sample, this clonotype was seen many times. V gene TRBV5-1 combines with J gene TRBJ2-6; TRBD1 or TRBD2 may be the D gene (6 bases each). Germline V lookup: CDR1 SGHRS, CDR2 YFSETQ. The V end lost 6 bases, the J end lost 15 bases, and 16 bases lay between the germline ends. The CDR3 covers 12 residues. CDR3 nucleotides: TGCGCCAGCAACCCACCGGGGGACACCCTGACTTTC. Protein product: CASNPPGDTLTF. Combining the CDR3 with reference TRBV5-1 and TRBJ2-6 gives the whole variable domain KAGVTQTPRYLIKTRGQQVTLSCSPISGHRSVSWYQQTPGQGLQFLFEYFSETQRNKGNFPGRFSGRQFSNSRSEMNVSTLELGDSALYLCASNPPGDTLTFGAGSRLTVL.

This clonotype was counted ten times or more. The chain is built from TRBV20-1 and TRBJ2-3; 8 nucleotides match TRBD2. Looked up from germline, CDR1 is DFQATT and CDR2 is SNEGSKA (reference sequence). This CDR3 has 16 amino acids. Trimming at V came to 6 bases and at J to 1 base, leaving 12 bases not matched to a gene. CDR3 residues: CSADYGGALGTDTQYF. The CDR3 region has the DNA TGCAGTGCGGATTACGGGGGGGCGCTAGGCACAGATACGCAGTATTTT.

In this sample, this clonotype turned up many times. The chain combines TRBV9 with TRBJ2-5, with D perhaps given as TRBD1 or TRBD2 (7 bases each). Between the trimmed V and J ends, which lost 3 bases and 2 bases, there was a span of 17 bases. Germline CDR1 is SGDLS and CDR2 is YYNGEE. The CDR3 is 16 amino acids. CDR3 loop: CASSAGGRGLQETQYF. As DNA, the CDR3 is TGTGCCAGCAGCGCCGGAGGGAGGGGGCTTCAAGAGACCCAGTACTTC. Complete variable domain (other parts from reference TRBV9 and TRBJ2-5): DSGVTQTPKHLITATGQRVTLRCSPRSGDLSVYWYQQSLDQGLQFLIQYYNGEERAKGNILERFSAQQFPDLHSELNLSSLELGDSALYFCASSAGGRGLQETQYFGPGTRLLVL.

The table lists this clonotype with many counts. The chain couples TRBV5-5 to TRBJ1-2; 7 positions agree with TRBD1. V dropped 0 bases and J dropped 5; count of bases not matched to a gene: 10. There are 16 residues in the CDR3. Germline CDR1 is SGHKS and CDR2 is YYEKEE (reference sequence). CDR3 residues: CASSLEGSPRGYGYTF. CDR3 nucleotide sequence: TGTGCCAGCAGCTTGGAAGGTAGCCCCAGGGGGTATGGCTACACCTTC.

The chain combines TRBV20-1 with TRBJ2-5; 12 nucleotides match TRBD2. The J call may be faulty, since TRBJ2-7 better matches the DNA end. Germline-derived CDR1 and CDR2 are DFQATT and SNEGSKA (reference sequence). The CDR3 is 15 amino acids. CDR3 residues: CSARGPSGGACEQYF. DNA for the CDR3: TGCAGTGCTAGAGGCCCTAGCGGGGGGGCATGCGAGCAGTACTTC.

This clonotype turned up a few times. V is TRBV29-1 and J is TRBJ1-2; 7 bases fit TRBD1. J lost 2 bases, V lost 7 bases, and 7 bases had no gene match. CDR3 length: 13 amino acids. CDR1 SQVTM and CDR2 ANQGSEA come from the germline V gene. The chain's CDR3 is CSASGTENYGYTF. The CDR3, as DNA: TGCAGCGCTTCCGGGACAGAAAACTATGGCTACACCTTC.

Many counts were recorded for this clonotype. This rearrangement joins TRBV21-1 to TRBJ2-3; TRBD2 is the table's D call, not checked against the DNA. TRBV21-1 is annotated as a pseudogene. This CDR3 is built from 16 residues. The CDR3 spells CASSKTIGPSTDTQYF. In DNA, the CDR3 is TGTGCCAGCAGCAAAACGATCGGGCCAAGCACAGATACGCAGTATTTT.

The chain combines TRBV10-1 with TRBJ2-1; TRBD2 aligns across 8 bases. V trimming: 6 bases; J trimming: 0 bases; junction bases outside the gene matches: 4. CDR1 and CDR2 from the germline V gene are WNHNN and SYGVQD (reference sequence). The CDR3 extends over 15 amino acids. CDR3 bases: TGCGCCAGCAGAACCGGGACTAGCTCCTACAATGAGCAGTTCTTC. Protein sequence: CASRTGTSSYNEQFF.

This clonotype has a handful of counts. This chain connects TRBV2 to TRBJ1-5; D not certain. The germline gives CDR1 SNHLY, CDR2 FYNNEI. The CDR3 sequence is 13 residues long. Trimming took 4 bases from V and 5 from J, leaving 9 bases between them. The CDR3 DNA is TGTGCCAGCAGTGTCTCCCGGGATCAGCCCCAGCATTTT. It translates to CASSVSRDQPQHF.

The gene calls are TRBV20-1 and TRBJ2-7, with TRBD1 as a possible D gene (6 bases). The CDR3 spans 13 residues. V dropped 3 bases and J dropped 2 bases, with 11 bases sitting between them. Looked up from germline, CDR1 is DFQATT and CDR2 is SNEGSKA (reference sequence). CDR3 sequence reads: CSASLGQTYEQYF. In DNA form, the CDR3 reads TGCAGTGCTAGTTTGGGACAAACCTACGAGCAGTACTTC.

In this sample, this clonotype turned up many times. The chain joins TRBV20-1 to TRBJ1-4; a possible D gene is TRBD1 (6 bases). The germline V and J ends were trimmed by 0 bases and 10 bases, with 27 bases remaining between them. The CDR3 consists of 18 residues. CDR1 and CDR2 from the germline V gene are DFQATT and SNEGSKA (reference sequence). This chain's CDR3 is CSARDGAGASGPAGKLFF. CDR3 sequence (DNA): TGCAGTGCTAGAGATGGGGCAGGGGCGTCCGGTCCTGCTGGAAAACTGTTTTTT.

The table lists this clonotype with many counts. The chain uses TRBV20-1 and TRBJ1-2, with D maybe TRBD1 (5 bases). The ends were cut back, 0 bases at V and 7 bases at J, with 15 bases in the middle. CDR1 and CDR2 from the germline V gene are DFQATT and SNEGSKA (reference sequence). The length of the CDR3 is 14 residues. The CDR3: CSARDIGVRGGYTF. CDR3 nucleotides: TGCAGTGCTAGAGATATCGGCGTTAGGGGTGGCTACACCTTC.

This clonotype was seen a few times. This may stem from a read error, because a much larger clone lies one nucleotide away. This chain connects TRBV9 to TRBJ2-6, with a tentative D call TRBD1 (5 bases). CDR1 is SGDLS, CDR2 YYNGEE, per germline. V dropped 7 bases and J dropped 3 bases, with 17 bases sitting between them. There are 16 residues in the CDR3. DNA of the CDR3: TGTGCCAGCGGCGCACCAGGGCGAGATGGGGCCAACGTCCTGACTTTC. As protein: CASGAPGRDGANVLTF.

For the CDR3, the DNA is TGTGCCAGCAGTTTATCTGTATCACTAGCCTACGAGCAGTACTTC. It encodes CASSLSVSLAYEQYF. V gene TRBV27 combines with J gene TRBJ2-4; tentatively, D is TRBD2 (5 bases). The J call may be in error: the DNA end matches TRBJ2-7 better. Looked up from germline, CDR1 is MNHEY and CDR2 is SMNVEV (reference sequence). The CDR3 has 15 amino acids.

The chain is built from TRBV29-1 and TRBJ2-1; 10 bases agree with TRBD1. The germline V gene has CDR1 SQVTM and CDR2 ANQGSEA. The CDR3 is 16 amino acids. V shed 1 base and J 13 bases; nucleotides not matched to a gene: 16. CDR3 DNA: TGCAGCGTTGAAGGTAGAGGGGACAGGGGCAGCGGCCTCCAGTTCTTC. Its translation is CSVEGRGDRGSGLQFF.

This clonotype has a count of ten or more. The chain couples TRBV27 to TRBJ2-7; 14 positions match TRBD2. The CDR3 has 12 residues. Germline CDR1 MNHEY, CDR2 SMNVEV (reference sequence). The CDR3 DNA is TGTGTCGCCGGGACTAGCGGGGGCGAGCAGTACTTC. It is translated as CVAGTSGGEQYF.

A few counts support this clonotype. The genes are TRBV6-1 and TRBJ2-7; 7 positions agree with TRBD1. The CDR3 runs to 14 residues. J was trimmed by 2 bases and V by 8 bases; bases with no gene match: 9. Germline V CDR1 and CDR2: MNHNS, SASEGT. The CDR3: CASLRDSFPYEQYF. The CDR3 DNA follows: TGTGCCAGCTTGAGGGACAGCTTCCCCTACGAGCAGTACTTC.

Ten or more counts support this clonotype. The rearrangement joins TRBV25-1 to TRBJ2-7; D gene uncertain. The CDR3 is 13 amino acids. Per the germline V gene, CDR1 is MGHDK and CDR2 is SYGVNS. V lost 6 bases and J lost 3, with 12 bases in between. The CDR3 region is CASRGGSLYEQYF. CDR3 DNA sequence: TGTGCCAGCAGGGGTGGCTCTCTCTACGAGCAGTACTTC.

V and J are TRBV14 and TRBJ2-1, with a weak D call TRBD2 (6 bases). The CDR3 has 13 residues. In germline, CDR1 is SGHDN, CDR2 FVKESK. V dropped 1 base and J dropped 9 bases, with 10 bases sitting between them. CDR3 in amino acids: CASSQAGDLEQFF. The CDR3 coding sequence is TGTGCCAGCAGCCAAGCGGGAGACCTTGAGCAGTTCTTC.

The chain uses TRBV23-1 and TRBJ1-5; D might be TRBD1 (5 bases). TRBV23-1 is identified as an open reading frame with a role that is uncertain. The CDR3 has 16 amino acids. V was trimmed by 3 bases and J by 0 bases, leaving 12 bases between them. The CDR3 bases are TGCGCCAGCAGTCACTGGGGGATTTTTAGCAATCAGCCCCAGCATTTT. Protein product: CASSHWGIFSNQPQHF.

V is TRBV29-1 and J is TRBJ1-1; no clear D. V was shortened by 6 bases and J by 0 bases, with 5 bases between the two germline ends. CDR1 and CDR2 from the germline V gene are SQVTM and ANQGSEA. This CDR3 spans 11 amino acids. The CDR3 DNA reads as TGCAGCGTCGCCATGAACACTGAAGCTTTCTTT. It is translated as CSVAMNTEAFF. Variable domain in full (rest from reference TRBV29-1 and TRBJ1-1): SAVISQKPSRDICQRGTSLTIQCQVDSQVTMMFWYRQQPGQSLTLIATANQGSEATYESGFVIDKFPISRPNLTFSTLTVSNMSPEDSSIYLCSVAMNTEAFFGQGTRLTVV.

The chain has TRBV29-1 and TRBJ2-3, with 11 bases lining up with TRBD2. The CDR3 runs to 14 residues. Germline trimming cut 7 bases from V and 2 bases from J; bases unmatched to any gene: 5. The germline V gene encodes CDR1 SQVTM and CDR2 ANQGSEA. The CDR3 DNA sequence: TGCAGCGGAACTAGCGGGAGCTACACAGATACGCAGTATTTT. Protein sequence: CSGTSGSYTDTQYF.

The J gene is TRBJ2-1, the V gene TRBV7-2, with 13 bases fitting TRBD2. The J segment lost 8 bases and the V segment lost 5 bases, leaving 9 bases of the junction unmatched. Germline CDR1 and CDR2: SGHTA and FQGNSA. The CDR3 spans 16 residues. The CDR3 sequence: CASSRDVTSGGDEQFF. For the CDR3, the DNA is TGTGCCAGCAGCCGCGATGTCACTAGCGGGGGGGATGAGCAGTTCTTC. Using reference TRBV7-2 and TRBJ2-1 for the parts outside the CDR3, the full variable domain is GAGVSQSPSNKVTEKGKDVELRCDPISGHTALYWYRQSLGQGLEFLIYFQGNSAPDKSGLPSDRFSAERTGGSVSTLTIQRTQQEDSAVYLCASSRDVTSGGDEQFFGPGTRLTVL.

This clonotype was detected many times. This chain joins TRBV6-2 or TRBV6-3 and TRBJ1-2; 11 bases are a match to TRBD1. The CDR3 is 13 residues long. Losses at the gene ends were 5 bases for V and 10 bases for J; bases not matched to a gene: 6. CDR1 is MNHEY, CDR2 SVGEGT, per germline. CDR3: CASSTPGQGDYTF. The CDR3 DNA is TGTGCCAGCAGTACCCCGGGACAGGGGGACTACACCTTC.

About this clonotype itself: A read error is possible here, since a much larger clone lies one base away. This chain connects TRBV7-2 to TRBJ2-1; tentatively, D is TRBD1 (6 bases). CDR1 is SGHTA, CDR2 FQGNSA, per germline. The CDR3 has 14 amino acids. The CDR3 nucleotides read TGTGCCAGCAGCCCCAGGGGTTCCTACAATGAGCAGTGCTTC. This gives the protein CASSPRGSYNEQCF.

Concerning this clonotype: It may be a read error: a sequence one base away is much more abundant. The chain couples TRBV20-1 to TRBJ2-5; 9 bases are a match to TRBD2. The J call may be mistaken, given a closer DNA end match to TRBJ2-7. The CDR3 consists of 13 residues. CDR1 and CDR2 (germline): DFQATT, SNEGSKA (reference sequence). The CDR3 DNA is TGCAGTGCTCTTAGCGGGGGATGCTACGAGCAGTACTTC. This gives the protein CSALSGGCYEQYF.

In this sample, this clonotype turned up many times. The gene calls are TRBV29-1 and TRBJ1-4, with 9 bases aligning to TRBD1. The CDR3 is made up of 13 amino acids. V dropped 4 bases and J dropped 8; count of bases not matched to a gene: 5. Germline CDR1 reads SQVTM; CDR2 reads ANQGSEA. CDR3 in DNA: TGCAGCGTTGGACAGGGGGGTGGGGAAAAACTGTTTTTT. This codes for CSVGQGGGEKLFF.

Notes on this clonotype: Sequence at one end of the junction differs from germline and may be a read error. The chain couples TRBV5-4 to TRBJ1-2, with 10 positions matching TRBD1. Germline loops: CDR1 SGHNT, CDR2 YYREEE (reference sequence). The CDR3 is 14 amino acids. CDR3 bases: TGTGCCAGCAGCTGGGACAGGGGAAACGACGGCTACGCCTTC. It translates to CASSWDRGNDGYAF.

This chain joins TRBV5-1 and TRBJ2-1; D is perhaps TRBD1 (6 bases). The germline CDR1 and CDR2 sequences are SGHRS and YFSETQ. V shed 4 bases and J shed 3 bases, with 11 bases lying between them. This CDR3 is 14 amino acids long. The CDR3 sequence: CASSPRTVYNEQFF. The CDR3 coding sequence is TGCGCCAGCAGCCCCCGGACAGTCTACAATGAGCAGTTCTTC.